The clone carrying this T cell receptor beta chain was counted a single time. Its target is not known. Profiled with immunoSEQ multiplex PCR; TCRdb holds only in-frame clones, not every one. The sample holds 2,500,000 or so clones, more than 85% seen once. Trimming removed 2 bases from V and 7 bases from J, with 12 bases in between. In germline, CDR1 is MDHEN, CDR2 SYDVKM. CDR3 length equals 13 residues. The sample originates from a study of shared clonotypes between healthy human individuals. Study-wide results and limits: Estimated clonotype richness was generally higher in naive than memory subsets. With a handful of donors compared, 4.5% to 6.5% of naive CD4 clonotypes were shared.

The rearrangement links TRBV28 to TRBJ2-7; perhaps TRBD1 as D (5 bases). The sequence came from a man in his late teens or twenties in good health. Some clones in this sample may be carry-over from other donors' samples. The sample was naive CD4+ T cells from PBMCs. Subset in this sample: CD45RA+ positively selected. CDR3: CASSLGAAREQYF. The CDR3 DNA reads TGTGCCAGCAGTTTAGGGGCAGCTCGTGAGCAGTACTTC.